The entry below describes one T cell receptor (beta chain). This clonotype appeared once. Its cognate antigen has yet to be identified. No quality values exist for individual bases; no much larger clone is one base distant. Evidence from one read is weak. RNA was extracted with the RNeasy kit and roughly 0.5 to 1 ug was reverse transcribed using random hexamers. TCR beta CDR3 regions were amplified with the immunoSEQ multiplex PCR assay covering 54 Vbeta and 13 Jbeta segments. Bias from PCR amplification was corrected by using a synthetic template baseline for primer optimization and for computational correction. The paper's data handling went like this. Reads were annotated to V, D and J genes per IMGT and analyzed with immunoSEQ Analyzer, keeping only productive sequences. Clonality was computed as one minus Shannon entropy normalized by log2 of the number of productive unique sequences. For each patient and control, public and private clones were evaluated within the 100 most prevalent clones. Clones were defined as Susac-specific when absent from the healthy and MS cohorts, from 1,000 to 1,100 published viral clones and from other ImmuneACCESS disease sequences. TCRdb reanalyzed the raw reads on its own, using fastp at Q25 for trimming and MiXCR for clone calling, and kept in-frame beta chains. Each entry merges the rows of one CDR3 protein and shows their most common DNA and genes. TCRdb, not the authors, supplied the V and J calls. The sample yields under 200,000 distinct CDR3 sequences; around 95% were counted once. Clones ranked in the top ten supply approximately 0.1% of the sample.

This entry comes from a study of CD8 T cells in Susac syndrome (dated by TCRdb to between 2019 and 2020). Broadly, across the study: Of the Susac syndrome patients who were sequenced, about eight were in clinical remission while five or six had clinically active disease. The study used repertoire sequencing to test whether antigen drove CD8+ T cell activation and differentiation in Susac syndrome. Susac syndrome patients were therapy-naive, on corticosteroids (some also receiving IVIg), or on IVIg alone at blood withdrawal. What the study reported, not specific to this receptor: The study acknowledged that relatively few individuals were included in the TCR sequencing and HLA analysis. In the CD4+ T cell repertoire of Susac syndrome patients, clonal expansion was not detected.

High-throughput TCR beta sequencing profiled peripheral blood CD8+ and CD4+ T cells from healthy donors, Susac syndrome patients and multiple sclerosis patients. Recently defined diagnostic criteria for definite or probable disease were met by the Susac syndrome patients. Bulk CD8+ and CD4+ T cells were purified by magnetic negative isolation, whereas CD8+ TEMRA cells were enriched by FACS. Blood was drawn into EDTA tubes, processed within 24 hours, and PBMCs were isolated by density gradient centrifugation. PBMCs intended for TCR sequencing were cryopreserved in liquid nitrogen and were subsequently thawed in a 37 degrees C water bath. A purity of at least 90% was achieved for sorted or isolated CD4+, CD8+ and CD8+ TEMRA cells. Spanning cysteine to phenylalanine, the CDR3 consists of 12 amino acids. Only the CDR3 DNA is retained, 36 bases long and in frame from the first base. V is shortened by 2 bases, J by 10 bases, and the region joining them spans 9 bases. From the germline V gene (reference sequence), CDR1 is GTSNPN and CDR2 is SVGIG.

The sequence came from a human donor with Susac syndrome. The sequenced material came from CD4+ T cells from PBMCs. This receptor chain uses TRBV30 and TRBJ1-6; TRBD1 is perhaps the D gene, given 6 matching bases. For the CDR3, the sequence is CAWSPGHSPLHF. The DNA sequence is as follows: TGTGCCTGGAGTCCGGGACACTCACCCCTCCACTTT.